One and the same sample provided the 10 T cell receptor beta chains below, sequenced in a study of breast tumors, draining lymph nodes, adjacent tissues. In TCRdb, the multiplex PCR reads were re-called with MiXCR into one record per CDR3 protein. The table records 160,000 or so distinct CDR3 sequences, more than 25% of them present only once. Breast cancer patients provided tissue from their axillary draining lymph nodes. The material sequenced was axillary lymph node tissue. The receptors shown here come from a female donor with breast cancer. Some clones in this sample may be carry-over from other donors' samples.

This chain connects TRBV4-2 to TRBJ1-1; D gene uncertain. The germline CDR1 and CDR2 sequences are LGHNA and YNFKEQ. V gave up 1 base and J gave up 1 base, with 7 bases separating them. This CDR3 is built from 14 residues. CDR3 region: CASSQVRENTEAFF. CDR3 DNA sequence: TGTGCCAGCAGCCAAGTGAGGGAGAACACTGAAGCTTTCTTT.

With regard to this clonotype: A much larger clone differs from this one at a single base, so this may be a read error. The J gene is TRBJ2-7, the V gene TRBV27; 7 bases are shared with TRBD1. Germline V CDR1 and CDR2: MNHEY, SMNVEV (reference sequence). This CDR3 is 12 amino acids long. The chain's CDR3 is CASKTGPYEQHF. The CDR3, as DNA: TGTGCCAGCAAGACAGGGCCCTACGAGCAGCACTTC.

The chain carries TRBV28 and TRBJ2-2; tentatively, D is TRBD1 (6 bases). Germline values: CDR1 MDHEN, CDR2 SYDVKM. The length of the CDR3 is 15 residues. The germline V and J ends were trimmed by 5 bases and 2 bases, with 12 bases remaining between them. The CDR3 loop reads CASSPSTGNTGELFF. The CDR3 DNA sequence: TGTGCCAGCAGTCCATCGACAGGAAACACCGGGGAGCTGTTTTTT.

This clonotype was recorded many times. This chain connects TRBV19 to TRBJ2-7, with 8 bases identical to TRBD2. The V and J ends lost 11 bases and 2 bases, in that order; junction bases with no gene match: 14. Germline V gene data show CDR1 as LNHDA and CDR2 as SQIVND (reference sequence). The CDR3 runs 15 residues. CDR3 protein: CASRGLVRGAYEQYF. CDR3 nucleotides: TGTGCCTCTCGTGGTCTCGTGCGGGGGGCCTACGAGCAGTACTTC.

V and J are TRBV20-1 and TRBJ2-5; D is unresolved. Germline CDR1 and CDR2: DFQATT and SNEGSKA (reference sequence). This CDR3 has 13 amino acids. The V end was cut by 2 bases, the J end by 1 base, with 8 bases between. The CDR3 DNA is TGCAGTGCTAGACTGACGGGCCAAGAGACCCAGTACTTC. Translating it yields CSARLTGQETQYF.

The chain combines TRBV10-3 with TRBJ2-5; a possible D gene is TRBD1 (6 bases). The CDR3 loop spans 13 amino acids. Germline V gene sequence: CDR1 ENHRY, CDR2 SYGVKD. Deletions cut 5 bases from V and 4 bases from J, with 11 bases between. The DNA for the CDR3 is TGTGCCATCAGTATGGGGACATCAGAGACCCAGTACTTC. Its protein product is CAISMGTSETQYF.

Concerning this clonotype itself: A much larger clone sits a single nucleotide away, making a read error possible. Given the absence of the conserved phenylalanine or tryptophan at the CDR3 end, a read error is likely. The chain employs TRBV19 and TRBJ2-1, with TRBD2 matching 8 bases. Germline V gene lookup returns CDR1 LNHDA and CDR2 SQIVND (reference sequence). This CDR3 is 16 amino acids long. The trim removed 5 bases at V and 0 bases at J, leaving 6 bases unmatched. CDR3 region: CASSGRGGSSYNEQFS. The DNA of the CDR3 is TGTGCCAGTAGTGGCCGCGGGGGGAGCTCCTACAATGAGCAGTTCTCC.

This clonotype was seen repeatedly, ten times or more. The chain links TRBV4-1 to TRBJ2-1; no firm D call. The CDR3 consists of 13 residues. The V gene's germline CDR1 is MGHRA and CDR2 YSYEKL. Trimming stripped 4 bases from V and 8 bases from J, with 12 bases between. As DNA, the CDR3 is TGCGCCAGCAGCCCCGAAGAATTTGATGAGCAGTTCTTC. Its translation: CASSPEEFDEQFF.

This clonotype was counted many times. The rearrangement links TRBV20-1 to TRBJ1-1; D not resolved. With 6 bases removed from V and 1 base from J, the gap between germline ends came to 12 bases. Germline CDR1 is DFQATT and CDR2 is SNEGSKA (reference sequence). The length of the CDR3 is 13 residues. CDR3 coding DNA: TGCAGTGCAACCGACGGAGAGAACACTGAAGCTTTCTTT. This gives the protein CSATDGENTEAFF.

As for this clonotype: Its ends do not fully match the called genes, so a read error is possible. The chain carries TRBV19 and TRBJ2-1, with a tentative D call TRBD1 (7 bases). CDR1 is LNHDA, CDR2 SQIVND, per germline (reference sequence). This CDR3 contains 17 residues. CDR3 protein: CASTTPGQRSRGGELSF. The CDR3 DNA reads as TGTGCCAGTACCACCCCGGGACAGAGGTCCCGGGGCGGGGAGCTGTCCTTC.